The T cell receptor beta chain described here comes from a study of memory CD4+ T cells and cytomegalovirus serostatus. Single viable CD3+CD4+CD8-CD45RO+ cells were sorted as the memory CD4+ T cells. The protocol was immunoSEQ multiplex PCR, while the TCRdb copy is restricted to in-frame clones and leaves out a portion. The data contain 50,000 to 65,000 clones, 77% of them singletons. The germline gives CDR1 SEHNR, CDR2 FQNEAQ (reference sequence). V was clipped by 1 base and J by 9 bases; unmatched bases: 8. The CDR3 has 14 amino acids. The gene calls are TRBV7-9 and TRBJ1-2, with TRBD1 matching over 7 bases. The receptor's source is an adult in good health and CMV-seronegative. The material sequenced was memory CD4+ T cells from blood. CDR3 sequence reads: CASSLDAGGTSYTF. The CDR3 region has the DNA TGTGCCAGCAGCTTAGATGCAGGGGGAACGAGCTACACCTTC.